This entry features one TCR beta chain sequence. Its binding antigen is unknown. Its ends do not fully match the called genes, so a read error is possible. Receptor amplification or capture employed the immunoSEQ multiplex PCR assay. Adaptive Biotechnologies performed the TCRbeta CDR3 sequencing at survey depth and reported CDR3 sequences, V/J genes, productive frequency and template counts. Amplification of TCR beta CDR3 regions was performed from genomic DNA rather than from RNA. The authors' pipeline ran thus. Jensen-Shannon divergence was used to quantify pairwise repertoire overlap between tissues, with a value of 1 indicating complete divergence and a value of 0 indicating identical repertoires. Tissues were grouped by single-linkage agglomerative hierarchical clustering of pairwise JSD values, and the clustering results were shown as dendrograms. All patient samples were analyzed with GLIPH2 using simulation_depth 1000, kmer_min_depth 3 and cdr3_length_cutoff 8, and only groups containing more than two unique CDR3s were kept. A standardized tissue-overlap score was generated by extrapolating Jaccard GLIPH-group overlap across patients to a standard repertoire size of 1000 clones. Linear mixed-effect models, with tissue included as a fixed effect and individual included as a random effect, were used to assess associations of diversity with clinical or experimental variables. Drawn from immuneACCESS, this table holds only the in-frame rearrangements with V and J called that TCRdb kept. Clones are partly lost; checked studies trace under half to an unresolved V gene and leave the rest unexplained. That table gives V, J and clone size, and the DNA gave D and trimming. Counted in this sample were fewer than 30,000 clones; 65% to 90% of them appeared once. The top ten clones comprise approximately 3.5% of the sample.

The CDR3, cysteine through phenylalanine, is 12 amino acids long. CDR3 DNA is the only sequence kept; it has 36 bases, read in frame from the first base. The germline V gene gives CDR1 as SNHLY and CDR2 as FYNNEI. The time point tag for this specimen amounts to: recipient (host-origin) PBMCs collected before allo-HCT. This sample was included in a study of tissue T cells after allogeneic stem cell transplantation (dated by TCRdb to the early 2020s). Study-level background: Over an approximately three-year period, a research-autopsy study prospectively enrolled about 7 adult allo-HCT recipients who had steroid-refractory GVHD. The human arm was conducted as a prospective observational study, and neither blinding nor randomization was performed. For viably preserved blood and marrow, CD3+ T cells were flow-sorted when cell numbers permitted, and smaller samples went directly to DNA extraction. All GVHD patients had gastrointestinal GVHD and received several lines of GVHD-directed therapy; a few also had skin involvement. The study profiled TCR beta repertoires in many tissues obtained from research autopsies of patients with and without GVHD, and also in mouse models of GVHD. All GVHD patients received grafts from donors, several unmodified and three CD34-selected to deplete T cells. Pre-transplant PBMCs were of recipient origin and were available from five or six GVHD patients. What the work shows at the level of the full study, not this receptor alone: Within patients, how anatomically similar tissues were was a major factor shaping TCR repertoire composition, regardless of disease or transplant status. Which tissue TCRs were alloreactive or antigen-specific was not determined in the study, and some of the clones might have been host cells that persisted. In both patients and mice, only a limited portion of the TCR repertoire detected in tissues was captured by blood and spleen T cells. The patient cohort was small and varied clinically, and sampling depth was recognized as a limitation. Few T cell clones were found to be shared across patients, but shared repertoire signatures across patients were revealed in a tissue-specific fashion by motif-based clustering.

This receptor was identified in a woman between 18 and 55 years old who later had graft-versus-host disease after an allogeneic stem cell transplant. The starting material was blood, obtained before transplantation. Here the chain combines TRBV2 and TRBJ1-4, with the D gene not confidently named. The bases read TGTGCCAGCAGGGGAACCGGGTCCCGCGAGACTTTT. This yields the protein CASRGTGSRETF.